This T cell receptor (beta chain) was obtained from a study of vaccination effects on CD4 cells after COVID-19. Study results and caveats: The study enrolled few convalescent patients and sampled no early post-infection timepoints.

Worth noting for this clone: The antigen is unknown.

Expansion with viral peptide pools was applied to antigen-specific CD4+ T cells by the ViraFEST assay prior to sequencing. Culturing for 10 days preceded CD4+ T cell isolation. Two-dose BNT162b2 or mRNA-1273 vaccination was given to participants. Recipients of the vaccine had no prior SARS-CoV-2 infection and negative nucleocapsid antibodies. Wells each received some 2.2 million PBMC, cultured with 10 IU/ml IL-2 and about 9 ug/ml peptides. Cells had half their medium changed to IL-2 medium on days 3 and 7. Generated by immunoSEQ multiplex PCR, the TCRdb table keeps only in-frame clones and is missing some. The data show nearly 30,000 clones, roughly four fifths seen once. The material was CD4+ T cells from PBMCs cultured with HCoV-OC43 spike peptides, obtained after COVID-19 vaccination. Documented subset: HCoV-OC43 spike overlapping peptide pool stimulation. The receptor was isolated from a human donor who received a COVID-19 vaccine.

The CDR3 region has the DNA TGTGCCAGCAATTTGGGTGGGGCTAGCGGGGGGGCAGATACGCAGTATTTT. Encoded protein: CASNLGGASGGADTQYF. The J gene is TRBJ2-3, the V gene TRBV5-4; TRBD2 matches at 12 bases. In germline, CDR1 is SGHNT, CDR2 YYREEE (reference sequence). Trimming cost V 6 bases and J 4 bases; bases outside gene matches: 12. The CDR3 length is 17 residues.